A single sample gave rise to the 18 T cell receptor beta chains below, sequenced in a study of blood T cell repertoires in COVID-19 (dated by TCRdb to the early 2020s). Library creation used the immunoSEQ multiplex PCR assay. Sourced from immuneACCESS, this table was stored by TCRdb with only in-frame sequences that have V and J called. A share of the clones is absent; for the studies checked, an unresolved V gene accounts for under half, and the remainder has no known explanation. Recorded for this sample are 41,000 or so clones; around nine tenths of them occurred a single time. In total, the top ten clones hold around 4.7% of the sample. Sequenced sample: peripheral blood. The origin of the receptors is a man in his 60s with acute or convalescent COVID-19.

The chain combines TRBV6-9 with TRBJ1-4; 12 bases line up with TRBD1. The CDR3 contains 17 residues. In germline, CDR1 is MNHGY, CDR2 SVAAGI. The J segment lost 7 bases and the V segment lost 6 bases, leaving 12 bases of the junction unmatched. CDR3 DNA sequence: TGTGCCAGCAGCTTGGGGGGGACAGGGGGCGAAAGTGAAAAACTGTTTTTT. Protein: CASSLGGTGGESEKLFF.

The rearrangement joins TRBV12-3 or TRBV12-4 to TRBJ2-2; no reliable D call. With 7 bases removed from V and 4 bases from J, the gap between germline ends came to 7 bases. The CDR3 loop spans 12 amino acids. CDR3 loop: CASTPLTGELFF. CDR3 in DNA: TGTGCCAGCACCCCACTCACCGGGGAGCTGTTTTTT.

A few counts support this clone. J is TRBJ2-1 and V is TRBV10-3; D might be TRBD1 (5 bases). The CDR3 sequence is 14 residues long. Germline CDR1 is ENHRY and CDR2 is SYGVKD. With 7 bases removed from V and 8 bases from J, the gap between germline ends came to 18 bases. CDR3 in amino acids: CAITQDPLTYEQFF. The CDR3 DNA follows: TGTGCCATCACACAGGACCCACTTACTTATGAGCAGTTCTTC.

The V gene is TRBV9, the J gene TRBJ1-2; 8 bases fit TRBD1. V trimming: 1 base; J trimming: 7 bases; junction bases outside the gene matches: 18. The germline CDR1 and CDR2 sequences are SGDLS and YYNGEE. This CDR3 region has 18 residues. The CDR3 sequence is CASSVPRGRGLHRGGYTF. The CDR3 bases are TGTGCCAGCAGCGTACCCAGGGGGCGCGGGCTCCACCGGGGTGGCTACACCTTC.

This sequence joins TRBV4-2 and TRBJ2-1, with D perhaps matching TRBD2 (6 bases). Trimming cost V 1 base and J 1 base, with 11 bases left between them. Germline CDR1 and CDR2: LGHNA and YNFKEQ. The length of the CDR3 is 16 residues. CDR3 region: CASSQAQRVSYNEQFF. CDR3 nucleotides: TGTGCCAGCAGCCAAGCTCAGCGGGTGTCCTACAATGAGCAGTTCTTC.

This clone was seen a few times. The gene calls are TRBV4-1 and TRBJ1-2, with no clear D. The germline gives CDR1 MGHRA, CDR2 YSYEKL. The CDR3 runs to 13 residues. The V end was cut by 0 bases, the J end by 9 bases, with 11 bases between. The CDR3 spells CASSQESSGSYTF. CDR3 bases: TGCGCCAGCAGCCAAGAATCCAGCGGGAGCTACACCTTC.

The CDR3 sequence is CATSELTGGLQETQYF. The CDR3 DNA follows: TGTGCCACCAGTGAATTAACGGGGGGCCTCCAAGAGACCCAGTACTTC. The chain joins TRBV24-1 to TRBJ2-5, with D maybe TRBD2 (7 bases). Trimming cost V 4 bases and J 1 base, with 15 bases left between them. Germline loops: CDR1 KGHDR, CDR2 SFDVKD. This CDR3 contains 16 residues.

The chain has TRBV12-5 and TRBJ1-3, with D unclear. Trimming left V 5 bases short and J 4 bases short, with 18 bases between. The germline gives CDR1 LGHNT, CDR2 FRNRAP. The length of the CDR3 is 16 residues. CDR3 bases: TGTGCTAGTGGTCTCCCCTCGGGTCCTGGGGGAAACACCATATATTTT. Protein: CASGLPSGPGGNTIYF.

The genes are TRBV3-1 (or the pseudogene TRBV3-2) and TRBJ2-1; 12 bases map to TRBD2. Germline values: CDR1 LGHDT, CDR2 YNNKEL (reference sequence). The CDR3 sequence is 15 residues long. With V trimmed by 3 bases and J by 7 bases, 4 bases remained unmatched. CDR3 coding DNA: TGTGCCAGCAGCCACCCCGGACTAGCGGGGAATGAGCAGTTCTTC. Translating gives CASSHPGLAGNEQFF.

The rearrangement links TRBV19 to TRBJ1-1; D not resolved. CDR3 length: 16 residues. Germline loops: CDR1 LNHDA, CDR2 SQIVND (reference sequence). The V gene lost 4 bases and the J gene lost 1 base, with 16 bases spanning the gap. Here the CDR3 DNA reads TGTGCCAGTAGTACCCAGAGGGAAGGGTGGAACACTGAAGCTTTCTTT. Its protein product is CASSTQREGWNTEAFF.

J is TRBJ2-1 and V is TRBV15, with D perhaps matching TRBD2 (6 bases). CDR1 LNHNV and CDR2 YYDKDF come from the germline V gene (reference sequence). Trimming stripped 0 bases from V and 3 bases from J, with 9 bases between. This CDR3 region has 15 residues. As DNA, the CDR3 is TGTGCCACCAGCAGAGATCGGGGGAGCTACAATGAGCAGTTCTTC. Residues: CATSRDRGSYNEQFF.

The chain links TRBV6-6 to TRBJ2-7; TRBD2 aligns across 8 bases. CDR1 and CDR2 (germline): MNHNY, SVGAGI (reference sequence). The CDR3 spans 15 residues. V was pared by 6 bases and J by 0 bases, with 7 bases of the junction left unmatched. Written as DNA, the CDR3 is TGTGCCAGCAGAACTTCAGCGGGGGACTCCTACGAGCAGTACTTC. This codes for CASRTSAGDSYEQYF.

The CDR3 DNA reads TGTGCCACCAGTGGGTTGGGACTTGGGGCCAACGTCCTGACTTTC. As protein: CATSGLGLGANVLTF. J is TRBJ2-6 and V is TRBV24-1, with D perhaps TRBD2 (6 bases). Germline-derived CDR1 and CDR2 are KGHDR and SFDVKD. Trimming pared 5 bases from V and 3 bases from J, leaving 10 bases between. CDR3 length equals 15 residues.

The rearrangement uses TRBV6-2 or TRBV6-3 and TRBJ1-5; possible D gene TRBD1, 6 bases. Germline values: CDR1 MNHEY, CDR2 SVGEGT. The CDR3 has 16 residues. V shed 2 bases and J shed 0 bases, with 11 bases lying between them. The CDR3 here is CASSYRAGDSNQPQHF. The CDR3 DNA is TGTGCCAGCAGTTACCGGGCAGGGGATAGCAATCAGCCCCAGCATTTT.

The rearrangement joins TRBV4-3 to TRBJ2-1; 7 bases agree with TRBD1. This CDR3 has 16 residues. V lost 8 bases and J lost 4; bases outside the gene matches: 14. Germline CDR1 and CDR2: LGHNA and YSLEER. As DNA, the CDR3 is TGCGCCAGCTCCAAAGCAGAGGGGGCGCGGTACAATGAGCAGTTCTTC. Amino acid sequence: CASSKAEGARYNEQFF.

The chain joins TRBV10-3 to TRBJ2-3; TRBD1 matches 10 bases. Germline CDR1 is ENHRY and CDR2 is SYGVKD. CDR3 length: 15 amino acids. The ends lost 4 bases at V and 3 bases at J; junction bases unmatched: 4. The CDR3 DNA reads as TGTGCCATCAGTGGGGGGACAGGGGAGACAGATACGCAGTATTTT. Residues: CAISGGTGETDTQYF.

The chain combines TRBV12-5 with TRBJ1-2; D call uncertain. Germline CDR1 is LGHNT and CDR2 is FRNRAP. Between the trimmed V and J ends, which lost 6 bases and 8 bases, there was a span of 16 bases. The CDR3 has 13 residues. The CDR3 region is CASGGTPGGGYTF. The CDR3 nucleotides are TGTGCTAGTGGGGGTACACCAGGCGGGGGCTACACCTTC.

Written as DNA, the CDR3 is TGTGCCAGCAGCCCACGAATTGGCAGTAACAACTATGGCTACACCTTC. Amino acids: CASSPRIGSNNYGYTF. The chain recombines TRBV9 with TRBJ1-2; D gene uncertain. The CDR3 consists of 16 residues. Germline CDR1 and CDR2: SGDLS and YYNGEE. The V gene lost 4 bases and the J gene lost 2 bases, with 18 bases spanning the gap.